One sample yielded the 20 T cell receptor beta chains listed below, sequenced in a study of shared clonotypes between healthy human individuals. The data were produced by immunoSEQ multiplex PCR, yet TCRdb's version contains in-frame clones alone and is incomplete. Of roughly 1,000,000 clones listed, around 82% are singletons. Sequencing was carried out using memory CD4+ T cells from PBMCs. Noted subset: CD45RA-negative fraction. The receptors were sampled from a man between 18 and 35 years old in good health. Some clones in this sample may be carry-over from other donors' samples.

The V and J genes are TRBV7-2 and TRBJ2-2, with a possible D match to TRBD1 (6 bases). The CDR3 sequence is 15 residues long. Trimming pared 5 bases from V and 6 bases from J, leaving 16 bases between. The germline CDR1 and CDR2 sequences are SGHTA and FQGNSA. The CDR3 region is CASSPSRGRAGELFF. Written as DNA, the CDR3 is TGTGCCAGCAGCCCAAGCAGGGGAAGGGCCGGGGAGCTGTTTTTT.

The V call is TRBV27, the J call TRBJ2-7, with 7 bases fitting TRBD2. The CDR3 is 17 amino acids. Per germline, CDR1 MNHEY and CDR2 SMNVEV (reference sequence). With V trimmed by 3 bases and J by 0 bases, 11 bases remained unmatched. CDR3 protein: CASSFGSGGRISYEQYF. CDR3 coding DNA: TGTGCCAGCAGTTTTGGGTCCGGCGGGAGAATCTCCTACGAGCAGTACTTC.

The rearrangement links TRBV2 to TRBJ1-4, with 12 positions matching TRBD1. V shed 5 bases, J shed 4 bases, and the junction held 5 bases outside the gene matches. CDR3 length: 16 residues. In germline, CDR1 is SNHLY, CDR2 FYNNEI. As DNA, the CDR3 is TGTGCCAGCAGTTCCGGGACAGGGGGCGTTAATGAAAAACTGTTTTTT. Amino acids: CASSSGTGGVNEKLFF.

This CDR3 is CASSLVRGGSETQYF. CDR3 DNA sequence: TGTGCCAGCAGCTTAGTGCGGGGAGGCTCAGAGACCCAGTACTTC. The chain links TRBV7-2 to TRBJ2-5, with a tentative D call TRBD2 (6 bases). The germline V gene has CDR1 SGHTA and CDR2 FQGNSA. The CDR3 consists of 15 residues. The ends were cut back, 1 base at V and 4 bases at J, with 13 bases in the middle.

The chain's CDR3 is CASSYPGQGGTQYF. CDR3 in DNA: TGTGCCAGCAGTTATCCGGGACAGGGGGGGACCCAGTACTTC. This sequence joins TRBV6-5 and TRBJ2-5; 11 bases map to TRBD1. With V trimmed by 3 bases and J by 7 bases, 4 bases remained unmatched. The length of the CDR3 is 14 residues. CDR1 and CDR2 from the germline V gene are MNHEY and SVGAGI.

CDR3 in DNA: TGTGCCAGCAGTGCTTACAGGGAAAACATTCAGTACTTC. Translated: CASSAYRENIQYF. The chain employs TRBV2 and TRBJ2-4; weak D call: TRBD1 (6 bases). V lost 4 bases to trimming and J lost 5 bases, with 9 bases between them. Per germline, CDR1 SNHLY and CDR2 FYNNEI. The CDR3 is 13 amino acids.

The rearrangement uses TRBV4-1 and TRBJ1-4; D perhaps matches TRBD1 (5 bases). Germline loops: CDR1 MGHRA, CDR2 YSYEKL. The CDR3 is 14 amino acids. Trimming removed 4 bases from V and 8 bases from J, with 14 bases in between. Here the CDR3 reads CASSPPGAVEKLFF. The DNA for the CDR3 is TGCGCCAGCAGCCCCCCCGGGGCCGTCGAAAAACTGTTTTTT.

CDR3 DNA: TGTGCCAGCAGTCCTTGGATCGTCTACGACAGTTATCAGCCCCAGCATTTT. Amino acid sequence: CASSPWIVYDSYQPQHF. V is TRBV28 and J is TRBJ1-5; D is possibly TRBD1 (5 bases). The CDR3 spans 17 residues. Deletions cut 5 bases from V and 5 bases from J, with 22 bases between. The germline CDR1 and CDR2 sequences are MDHEN and SYDVKM.

In its sample, this clone was seen once. The chain couples TRBV30 to TRBJ1-2; D not certain. V lost 7 bases and J lost 7, with 19 bases in between. CDR1 and CDR2 from the germline V gene are GTSNPN and SVGIG (reference sequence). CDR3 length: 13 amino acids. The CDR3 nucleotides read TGTGCCTCCCAATCCTCCTCTTTGGGTGGCTACACCTTC. As protein: CASQSSSLGGYTF. Combining the CDR3 with reference TRBV30 and TRBJ1-2 gives the whole variable domain SQTIHQWPATLVQPVGSPLSLECTVEGTSNPNLYWYRQAAGRGLQLLFYSVGIGQISSEVPQNLSASRPQDRQFILSSKKLLLSDSGFYLCASQSSSLGGYTFGSGTRLTVV.

This chain links TRBV28 with TRBJ2-7; 10 positions agree with TRBD1. Germline CDR1 MDHEN, CDR2 SYDVKM. CDR3 length: 18 residues. V shed 6 bases, J shed 0 bases, and the junction held 14 bases outside the gene matches. The CDR3 DNA reads TGTGCCAGCAGCCCCCGCGGCTTCGGGACAGGGGCCTCCTACGAGCAGTACTTC. As protein: CASSPRGFGTGASYEQYF. Full variable domain (outside the CDR3, taken from reference TRBV28 and TRBJ2-7): DVKVTQSSRYLVKRTGEKVFLECVQDMDHENMFWYRQDPGLGLRLIYFSYDVKMKEKGDIPEGYSVSREKKERFSLILESASTNQTSMYLCASSPRGFGTGASYEQYFGPGTRLTVT.

This chain links TRBV4-3 with TRBJ2-3; a weak D match, TRBD2 (5 bases). V lost 4 bases, J lost 9 bases, and 23 bases lay in between. CDR3 length: 16 amino acids. Per the germline V gene, CDR1 is LGHNA and CDR2 is YSLEER. CDR3 loop: CASSPGPAANGMTQYF. The CDR3 DNA sequence: TGCGCCAGCAGCCCCGGCCCAGCTGCCAACGGGATGACGCAGTATTTT.

The chain is built from TRBV18 and TRBJ2-3, with D uncertain. Trimming cost V 0 bases and J 0 bases, with 13 bases left between them. This CDR3 is built from 17 residues. Germline lookup yields CDR1 KGHSH and CDR2 LQKENI. The CDR3 nucleotides read TGTGCCAGCTCACCACCGCTGCAAAACCCAAGCACAGATACGCAGTATTTT. This gives the protein CASSPPLQNPSTDTQYF. The full variable domain, in which reference TRBV18 and TRBJ2-3 provide the parts outside the CDR3, is NAGVMQNPRHLVRRRGQEARLRCSPMKGHSHVYWYRQLPEEGLKFMVYLQKENIIDESGMPKERFSAEFPKEGPSILRIQQVVRGDSAAYFCASSPPLQNPSTDTQYFGPGTRLTVL.

This clone was counted a few times. This sequence joins TRBV13 and TRBJ1-2; D gene ambiguous. Germline CDR1 and CDR2: PRHDT and FYEKMQ (reference sequence). The CDR3 has 14 residues. V was pared by 4 bases and J by 6 bases, with 15 bases between. CDR3 in amino acids: CASSSRLPGNGYTF. The CDR3 nucleotides are TGTGCCAGCAGCTCGAGACTTCCAGGAAATGGCTACACCTTC.

Only a few counts were recorded for this clone. The gene calls are TRBV15 and TRBJ1-4, with TRBD1 as a possible D gene (6 bases). Germline V CDR1 and CDR2: LNHNV, YYDKDF (reference sequence). The CDR3 consists of 14 residues. V gave up 5 bases and J gave up 7 bases, with 14 bases separating them. The CDR3 nucleotides are TGTGCCACCAGCGCGGGGGGCTTTGGTGAAAAACTGTTTTTT. Its translation: CATSAGGFGEKLFF.

This rearrangement joins TRBV15 to TRBJ1-5, with 11 positions matching TRBD1. The CDR3 has 19 amino acids. Germline V gene lookup returns CDR1 LNHNV and CDR2 YYDKDF (reference sequence). The V segment lost 5 bases and the J segment 5 bases; nucleotides outside the gene matches: 17. The CDR3 loop reads CATSDVLDRGPLVDQPQHF. CDR3 coding DNA: TGTGCCACCAGCGACGTTTTGGACAGGGGGCCCCTGGTGGATCAGCCCCAGCATTTT.

The V call is TRBV18, the J call TRBJ2-5; D is possibly TRBD1 or TRBD2 (5 bases each). CDR1 is KGHSH and CDR2 is LQKENI in the germline V gene. The V end lost 3 bases, the J end lost 1 base, and 15 bases lay between the germline ends. The CDR3 is 16 amino acids. The CDR3 region has the DNA TGTGCCAGCTCACCGATAACGGGACGGCTCCAAGAGACCCAGTACTTC. This codes for CASSPITGRLQETQYF.

The CDR3 bases are TGTGCCAGCGCACGGGGAGGGCAGGTTATCACTGAAGCTTTCTTT. Its protein is CASARGGQVITEAFF. The chain couples TRBV27 to TRBJ1-1; D is uncertain. Germline CDR1 is MNHEY and CDR2 is SMNVEV (reference sequence). The CDR3 is made up of 15 amino acids. V lost 8 bases to trimming and J lost 4 bases, with 20 bases between them.

The CDR3 DNA reads as TGTGCCAGCAGTGCCCGACAGGGGGGTGGTCAGCCCCAGCATTTT. It encodes CASSARQGGGQPQHF. The chain combines TRBV6-6 with TRBJ1-5; 9 positions agree with TRBD1. V dropped 5 bases and J dropped 6; count of bases not matched to a gene: 8. The CDR3 length is 15 residues. CDR1 MNHNY and CDR2 SVGAGI come from the germline V gene (reference sequence).

This clone was recorded only once. The gene calls are TRBV20-1 and TRBJ1-1; D ambiguous. The length of the CDR3 is 11 residues. Germline loops: CDR1 DFQATT, CDR2 SNEGSKA (reference sequence). V dropped 5 bases and J dropped 5 bases, with 9 bases sitting between them. The CDR3 DNA reads TGCAGTGCTGGAGGTTGGACTGAAGCTTTCTTT. It is translated as CSAGGWTEAFF.

This chain joins TRBV6-5 and TRBJ2-2, with 7 bases that match TRBD1. V shed 4 bases and J 1 base; nucleotides not matched to a gene: 3. CDR3 length: 15 residues. Germline lookup yields CDR1 MNHEY and CDR2 SVGAGI. The CDR3 is CASSFRGWNTGELFF. The CDR3 DNA follows: TGTGCCAGCAGTTTCAGGGGGTGGAACACCGGGGAGCTGTTTTTT.